This T cell receptor (beta chain) was found in a study of shared T cell receptors in the human thymus. The table came from immunoSEQ multiplex PCR; TCRdb's copy has only in-frame clones and leaves some out. The table includes 55,000 to 75,000 clones, around 96% detected once. V was shortened by 4 bases and J by 3 bases, with 18 bases between the two germline ends. The CDR3 extends over 16 amino acids. Germline CDR1 and CDR2: LGHNA and YSLEER. The sequence came from a human donor. The specimen sequenced was thymocytes. This rearrangement joins TRBV4-3 to TRBJ2-5; weak D call: TRBD2 (6 bases). CDR3 nucleotide sequence: TGCGCCAGCAGCCGACTACTAGCCCATGGAAAAGAGACCCAGTACTTC. Its protein product is CASSRLLAHGKETQYF.